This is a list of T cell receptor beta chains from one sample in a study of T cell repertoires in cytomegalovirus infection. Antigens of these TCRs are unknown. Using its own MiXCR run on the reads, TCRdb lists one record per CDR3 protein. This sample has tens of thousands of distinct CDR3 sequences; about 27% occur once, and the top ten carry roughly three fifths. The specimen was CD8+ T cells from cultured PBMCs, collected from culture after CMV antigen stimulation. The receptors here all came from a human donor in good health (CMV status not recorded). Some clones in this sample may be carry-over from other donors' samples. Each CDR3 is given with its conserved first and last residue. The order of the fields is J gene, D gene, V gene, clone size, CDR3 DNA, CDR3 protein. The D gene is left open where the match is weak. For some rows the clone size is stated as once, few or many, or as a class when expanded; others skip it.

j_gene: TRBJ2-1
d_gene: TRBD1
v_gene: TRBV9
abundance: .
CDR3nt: TGTGCCAGCAGCGCCGGGACAGGGGGTTCCTACAATGAGCAGTTCTTC
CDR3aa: CASSAGTGGSYNEQFF

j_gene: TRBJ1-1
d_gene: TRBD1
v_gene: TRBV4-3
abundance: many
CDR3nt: TGCGCCAGCAGCCAAGATTCGACAGGGCCGAACACTGAAGCTTTCTTT
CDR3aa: CASSQDSTGPNTEAFF

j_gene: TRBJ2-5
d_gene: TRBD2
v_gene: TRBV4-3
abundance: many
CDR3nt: TGCGCCAGCAGCCAAAGCCCGGCTGGGGCGGGGGGGACCCAGTACTTC
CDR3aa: CASSQSPAGAGGTQYF

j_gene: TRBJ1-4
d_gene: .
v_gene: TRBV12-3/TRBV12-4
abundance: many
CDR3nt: TGTGCCAGCAGTCTAGGACCCGTGGAAAAACTGTTTTTT
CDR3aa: CASSLGPVEKLFF

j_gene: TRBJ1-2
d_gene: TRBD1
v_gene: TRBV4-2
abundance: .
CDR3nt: TGTGCCAGCAGCCCTTTGACAGGGGGAGGTGGCTACACCTTC
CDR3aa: CASSPLTGGGGYTF

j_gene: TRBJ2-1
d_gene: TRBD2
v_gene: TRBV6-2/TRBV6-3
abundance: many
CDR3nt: TGTGCCAGCGGTATAGCGGGGGGCCTCAATGAGCAGTTCTTC
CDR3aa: CASGIAGGLNEQFF

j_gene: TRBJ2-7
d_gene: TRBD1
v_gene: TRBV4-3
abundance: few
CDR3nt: TGCGCCAGCAGCCAAGATTCGACCGGGACAGGTACTCGCGAGCAGTACTTC
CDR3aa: CASSQDSTGTGTREQYF

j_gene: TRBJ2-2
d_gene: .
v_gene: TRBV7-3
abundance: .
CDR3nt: TGTGCCAGCAGCTTCGGGAGCGGGGAGCTGTTTTTT
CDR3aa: CASSFGSGELFF

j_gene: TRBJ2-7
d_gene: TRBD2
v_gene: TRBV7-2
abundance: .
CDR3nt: TGTGCCAGCAGCCCTAGCGGGGGGGGAAGGGAGCAGTACTTC
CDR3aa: CASSPSGGGREQYF

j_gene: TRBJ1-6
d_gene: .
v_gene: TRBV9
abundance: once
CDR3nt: TGTGCCAGCAGCGTGAACGGGGACTATAATTCACCCCTCCACTTT
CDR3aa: CASSVNGDYNSPLHF

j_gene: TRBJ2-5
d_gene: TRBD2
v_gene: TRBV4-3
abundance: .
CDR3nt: TGCGCCAGCAGCCAAGGGGCGGGAGTCCAAGAGACCCAGTACTTC
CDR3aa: CASSQGAGVQETQYF

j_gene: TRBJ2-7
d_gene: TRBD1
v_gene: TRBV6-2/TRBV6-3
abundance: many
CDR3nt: TGTGCCAGCTCAACCGGGACAGGGGGCGAGCAGTACTTC
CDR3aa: CASSTGTGGEQYF

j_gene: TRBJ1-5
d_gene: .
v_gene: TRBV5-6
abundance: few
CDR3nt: TGTGCCAGCAGCTCTTATACGGACCCCAATCAGCCCCAGCATTTT
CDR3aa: CASSSYTDPNQPQHF

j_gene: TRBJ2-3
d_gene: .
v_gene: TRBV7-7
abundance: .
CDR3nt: TGTGCCAGCAGCTTGGGCCCGGGGATTCGTGACACAGATACGCAGTATTTT
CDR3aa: CASSLGPGIRDTDTQYF

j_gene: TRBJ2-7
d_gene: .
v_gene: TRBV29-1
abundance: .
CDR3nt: TGCAGCGCCAAAGGGTCCGCCAGGGGAGACGAGCAGTACTTC
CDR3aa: CSAKGSARGDEQYF

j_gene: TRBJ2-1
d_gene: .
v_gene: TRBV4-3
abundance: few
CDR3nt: TGCGCCAGCAGCCAAGATCTTTCGGACAGGTCCCAGGGGGGGTTCTACAATGAGCAGTTCTTC
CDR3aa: CASSQDLSDRSQGGFYNEQFF

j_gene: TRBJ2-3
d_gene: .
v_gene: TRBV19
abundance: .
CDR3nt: TGTGCCAGTAGGGGGGGGCGACTAGTCCACACAGATACGCAGTATTTT
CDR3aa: CASRGGRLVHTDTQYF

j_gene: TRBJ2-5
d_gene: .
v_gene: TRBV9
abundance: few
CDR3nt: TGTGCCAGCAGGCCGAGCTTGGAAGAGACCCAGTACTTC
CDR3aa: CASRPSLEETQYF

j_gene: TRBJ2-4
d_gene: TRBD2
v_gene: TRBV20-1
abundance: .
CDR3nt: TGCAGTGCTCAGGCGGGGGGGGCGGGGGGTGCCAAAAACATTCAGTACTTC
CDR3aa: CSAQAGGAGGAKNIQYF

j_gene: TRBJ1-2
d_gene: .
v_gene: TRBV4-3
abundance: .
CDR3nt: TGCGCCAGCAGCCAAGGGATTTGGCAAGGCCTGCTTAATAACTATGGCTACACCTTC
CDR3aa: CASSQGIWQGLLNNYGYTF

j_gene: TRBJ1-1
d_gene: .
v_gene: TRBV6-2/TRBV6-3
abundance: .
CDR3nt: TGTGCCAGCAGTTACAGTGTTTGGGGGATTGAAGCTTTCTTT
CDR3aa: CASSYSVWGIEAFF

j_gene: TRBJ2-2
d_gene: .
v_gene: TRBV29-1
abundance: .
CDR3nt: TGCAGCGTTGAAGATGGGACAATGAACACCGGGGAGCTGTTTTTT
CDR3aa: CSVEDGTMNTGELFF

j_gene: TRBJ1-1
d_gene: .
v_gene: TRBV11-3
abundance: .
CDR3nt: TGTGCCAGCAGCCCAAGGGGGGGCGGTAACGCTGAAGCTTTCTTT
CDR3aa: CASSPRGGGNAEAFF